The 28 T cell receptor beta chains listed next were all sequenced from one sample in a study of T cells in Graves' hyperthyroidism and ophthalmopathy. RNA transcripts were the template for amplifying TCR beta CDR3 regions. Using the HTBI primer set, a first-round RT-PCR was run on the TCR CDR3. Each CDR3 protein is one row after TCRdb ran MiXCR on the multiplex PCR reads. The table records a few hundred thousand distinct CDR3 sequences, roughly 13% of them present only once. Sequencing was carried out using blood. These receptors were taken from a man aged 30 to 45 with Graves' hyperthyroidism that later progressed to Graves' ophthalmopathy.

This sequence joins TRBV7-9 and TRBJ1-3; D gene unclear. This CDR3 spans 13 amino acids. Germline CDR1 reads SEHNR; CDR2 reads FQNEAQ (reference sequence). V was pared by 5 bases and J by 2 bases, with 7 bases between. The CDR3 protein is CASSPSTGNTIYF. Written as DNA, the CDR3 is TGTGCCAGCAGCCCCAGTACTGGAAACACCATATATTTT.

This clonotype was observed many times. This chain links TRBV11-3 with TRBJ2-1; a weak D match, TRBD1 (7 bases). CDR1 SGHNT and CDR2 YENEEA come from the germline V gene. This CDR3 has 18 residues. V was trimmed by 0 bases and J by 6 bases, leaving 21 bases between them. DNA of the CDR3: TGTGCCAGCAGCTTAGATCTCATTGGCGGGACAGTTTTCAATGAGCAGTTCTTC. Translating gives CASSLDLIGGTVFNEQFF. Complete variable domain (other parts from reference TRBV11-3 and TRBJ2-1): EAGVVQSPRYKIIEKKQPVAFWCNPISGHNTLYWYLQNLGQGPELLIRYENEEAVDDSQLPKDRFSAERLKGVDSTLKIQPAELGDSAVYLCASSLDLIGGTVFNEQFFGPGTRLTVL.

The chain carries TRBV4-1 and TRBJ1-1, with unresolved D. CDR1 is MGHRA, CDR2 YSYEKL, per germline. CDR3 size: 14 residues. V shed 0 bases and J shed 6 bases, with 11 bases lying between them. This CDR3 reads CASSQEFRGAEAFF. The CDR3, as DNA: TGCGCCAGCAGCCAAGAATTCCGGGGAGCTGAAGCTTTCTTT.

The table lists this clonotype with many counts. The gene calls are TRBV20-1 and TRBJ1-4; unclear D gene. Trimming took off 3 bases at V and 0 bases at J, with 8 bases between the two ends. This CDR3 comprises 14 residues. Per germline, CDR1 DFQATT and CDR2 SNEGSKA (reference sequence). CDR3 region: CSASPGPTNEKLFF. The CDR3 DNA follows: TGCAGTGCTAGCCCCGGTCCAACTAATGAAAAACTGTTTTTT.

Worth noting for this clonotype: Sequence at one end of the junction differs from germline and may be a read error. The chain couples TRBV7-9 to TRBJ1-2, with 8 nucleotides matching TRBD1. This CDR3 comprises 15 residues. CDR1 SEHNR and CDR2 FQNEAQ come from the germline V gene (reference sequence). The chain's CDR3 is CASGLTIGQGHGYTF. DNA for the CDR3: TGTGCCAGCGGCTTAACCATCGGACAGGGCCACGGCTACACCTTC.

This clonotype has a count of ten or more. The gene calls are TRBV14 and TRBJ2-3; D call uncertain. CDR3 length: 14 amino acids. Germline V CDR1 and CDR2: SGHDN, FVKESK. Trimming removed 1 base at V and 5 bases at J, with 10 bases between. The CDR3 is CASSQGSLVDTQYF. For the CDR3, the DNA is TGTGCCAGCAGCCAAGGATCCTTGGTAGATACGCAGTATTTT.

The sample holds a few counts of this clonotype. J is TRBJ2-1 and V is TRBV7-8, with TRBD2 matching 7 bases. With 5 bases clipped from V and 1 base from J, the junction kept 14 bases outside the gene matches. This CDR3 is built from 18 residues. Germline V gene sequence: CDR1 SGHVS, CDR2 FQNEAQ. The CDR3 coding sequence is TGTGCCAGCAGCAAGGTTTGGTTTGGGGGGGTATCCTACAATGAGCAGTTCTTC. This translates into CASSKVWFGGVSYNEQFF.

This clonotype came up a few times. V is TRBV9 and J is TRBJ2-7, with TRBD2 matching over 11 bases. Per germline, CDR1 SGDLS and CDR2 YYNGEE. This CDR3 region has 14 residues. Germline trimming cut 5 bases from V and 4 bases from J; bases unmatched to any gene: 5. The CDR3 here is CASSASGGSYEQYF. The CDR3 nucleotides are TGTGCCAGCAGTGCTAGCGGGGGGAGTTACGAGCAGTACTTC.

The table lists this clonotype with many counts. The chain employs TRBV28 and TRBJ1-1, with a weak D call TRBD1 (5 bases). Trimming cost V 1 base and J 1 base, with 10 bases left between them. Germline CDR1 reads MDHEN; CDR2 reads SYDVKM. The CDR3 loop spans 15 amino acids. The CDR3 sequence is CASSLFRGKNTEAFF. The CDR3 DNA sequence: TGTGCCAGCAGTTTATTTCGGGGCAAGAACACTGAAGCTTTCTTT.

This clonotype was detected ten times or more. The chain combines TRBV2 with TRBJ1-3; the match to TRBD1 covers 8 bases. CDR3 length: 14 residues. V shed 7 bases, J shed 3 bases, and the junction held 5 bases outside the gene matches. In germline, CDR1 is SNHLY, CDR2 FYNNEI. The CDR3 loop reads CASILDRGGNTIYF. For the CDR3, the DNA is TGTGCCAGCATCCTAGACAGGGGTGGAAACACCATATATTTT.

This clonotype appeared a few times. V gene TRBV9 combines with J gene TRBJ1-2; D not resolved. This CDR3 has 15 amino acids. Trimming pared 4 bases from V and 3 bases from J, leaving 16 bases between. CDR1 and CDR2 from the germline V gene are SGDLS and YYNGEE. CDR3 loop: CASSRGPHNDYGYTF. The CDR3 DNA sequence: TGTGCCAGCAGCCGAGGGCCACACAACGACTATGGCTACACCTTC.

As for this clonotype: An end of the junction differs from the germline gene, which may be a read error. The chain employs TRBV5-4 and TRBJ2-4; D unclear. The germline gives CDR1 SGHNT, CDR2 YYREEE (reference sequence). The length of the CDR3 is 13 residues. The DNA of the CDR3 is TGTGTCAGCAGCTTGGTAGACAAAAACATTCAGTACTTC. This gives the protein CVSSLVDKNIQYF.

This clonotype was detected a few times. The genes are TRBV28 and TRBJ1-5; TRBD1 might be the D (6 bases). The V and J ends lost 10 bases and 6 bases respectively, with 16 bases between them. Germline CDR1 reads MDHEN; CDR2 reads SYDVKM. This CDR3 spans 13 amino acids. The CDR3: CATGGGRRQPQHF. CDR3 nucleotides: TGTGCCACAGGAGGGGGGAGGCGTCAGCCCCAGCATTTT.

In this sample, this clonotype turned up a few times. The rearrangement links TRBV9 to TRBJ2-2; no clear D. The CDR3 spans 15 residues. The V end lost 3 bases, the J end lost 5 bases, and 14 bases lay between the germline ends. CDR1 is SGDLS, CDR2 YYNGEE, per germline. The CDR3 bases are TGTGCCAGCAGCGCCCCCGGAATAGTTACCGGGGAGCTGTTTTTT. Protein: CASSAPGIVTGELFF.

This clonotype was observed many times. V and J are TRBV20-1 and TRBJ2-7; 15 bases map to TRBD2. Germline lookup yields CDR1 DFQATT and CDR2 SNEGSKA (reference sequence). The CDR3 has 16 residues. Trimming removed 4 bases from V and 2 bases from J; junction bases left unmatched: 6. The CDR3 nucleotides are TGCAGTGCTACGGGACTAGCGGGGGGCTTTACCTACGAGCAGTACTTC. Amino acid sequence: CSATGLAGGFTYEQYF.

This clonotype was recorded at least ten times. The V and J genes are TRBV7-8 and TRBJ1-2, with D maybe TRBD1 (5 bases). The CDR3 contains 15 residues. Germline CDR1 and CDR2: SGHVS and FQNEAQ. V was shortened by 5 bases and J by 8 bases, with 21 bases between the two germline ends. Here the CDR3 DNA reads TGTGCCAGCAGCGGAAACCAGGGCCCGGGGGGGGGCTACACCTTC. It codes for CASSGNQGPGGGYTF.

This clonotype was picked up many times. This chain links TRBV5-1 with TRBJ1-2; D remains ambiguous. V dropped 4 bases and J dropped 8 bases, with 15 bases sitting between them. The CDR3 covers 13 residues. Germline V gene lookup returns CDR1 SGHRS and CDR2 YFSETQ. For the CDR3, the DNA is TGCGCCAGCAGCCTGTATGGACCGGAGGGCTACACCTTC. Residues: CASSLYGPEGYTF.

The rearrangement joins TRBV6-1 to TRBJ2-7; D tentatively fits TRBD1 or TRBD2 (5 bases each). Germline V gene sequence: CDR1 MNHNS, CDR2 SASEGT. V lost 7 bases to trimming and J lost 3 bases, with 16 bases between them. The CDR3 covers 14 residues. The CDR3 spells CASNGVQGNYEQYF. CDR3 bases: TGTGCCAGCAACGGGGTGCAGGGAAACTACGAGCAGTACTTC.

About this clonotype itself: A much larger clone differs by one base, so this may be a read error. The chain couples TRBV6-1 to TRBJ2-1; TRBD2 agrees at 10 bases. The CDR3 totals 17 residues. Germline CDR1 and CDR2: MNHNS and SASEGT. The CDR3 is CAGSASSGGSYYNEQFF. The CDR3 coding sequence is TGTGCCGGCAGTGCCTCTAGCGGGGGATCCTACTACAATGAGCAGTTCTTC.

The chain combines TRBV7-9 with TRBJ2-5; TRBD1 matches 9 bases. The CDR3 consists of 18 residues. The germline V gene has CDR1 SEHNR and CDR2 FQNEAQ (reference sequence). The ends lost 5 bases at V and 4 bases at J; junction bases unmatched: 17. The CDR3 nucleotides are TGTGCCAGCAGCACCCCGGGGACAGGGAGGCTTTGGGGAGAGACCCAGTACTTC. This gives the protein CASSTPGTGRLWGETQYF.

This clonotype was seen many times. The chain links TRBV3-1 to TRBJ2-7, with D maybe TRBD1 (5 bases). Germline V gene sequence: CDR1 LGHDT, CDR2 YNNKEL (reference sequence). The CDR3 length is 14 residues. V gave up 4 bases and J gave up 5 bases, with 15 bases separating them. DNA of the CDR3: TGTGCCAGCAGCCTACAGGAGCCAGACCACGAGCAGTACTTC. Translated, it gives CASSLQEPDHEQYF.

Many counts were recorded for this clonotype. The chain uses TRBV7-9 and TRBJ2-7; TRBD1 is a possible D gene (5 bases). The CDR3 is 16 residues long. Trimming left V 5 bases short and J 2 bases short, with 19 bases between. The germline V gene encodes CDR1 SEHNR and CDR2 FQNEAQ (reference sequence). The CDR3 DNA reads TGTGCCAGCAGCCCTACCTTTGGGGTGGGGCCCTACGAGCAGTACTTC. The encoded protein is CASSPTFGVGPYEQYF.

The CDR3 bases are TGTGCCAGCAGCTCGACTTTTGGGAATTCACCCCTCCACTTT. Translating it yields CASSSTFGNSPLHF. J is TRBJ1-6 and V is TRBV9; D is undetermined. The CDR3 is 14 amino acids. V shed 4 bases and J shed 7 bases, with 12 bases lying between them. The V gene's germline CDR1 is SGDLS and CDR2 YYNGEE.

The CDR3 region has the DNA TGTGCCAGCAGTCCCGGGACAACCAATTCACCCCTCCACTTT. This gives the protein CASSPGTTNSPLHF. The V and J genes are TRBV6-2 or TRBV6-3 and TRBJ1-6; a weak D match, TRBD1 (6 bases). The CDR3 totals 14 residues. Trimming took 5 bases from V and 7 from J, leaving 12 bases between them. Germline V lookup: CDR1 MNHEY, CDR2 SVGEGT.

This clonotype is a singleton in its sample. V usage is TRBV19 and J usage is TRBJ2-6, with D hard to call. The germline CDR1 and CDR2 sequences are LNHDA and SQIVND (reference sequence). V was shortened by 6 bases and J by 1 base, with 7 bases between the two germline ends. This CDR3 has 14 amino acids. DNA of the CDR3: TGTGCCAGTAGGTCTGGGTCTGGGGCCAACGTCCTGACTTTC. Its translation: CASRSGSGANVLTF.

V gene TRBV6-1 combines with J gene TRBJ1-6; no clear D. The CDR3 covers 19 residues. V was cut by 5 bases and J by 0 bases, with 20 bases left in between. Germline V lookup: CDR1 MNHNS, CDR2 SASEGT. The CDR3 loop reads CASSYSMVGSSSYNSPLHF. DNA for the CDR3: TGTGCCAGCAGTTACTCGATGGTAGGGTCGTCCTCCTATAATTCACCCCTCCACTTT.

This clonotype came up a few times. The chain couples TRBV2 to TRBJ1-5, with D tentatively TRBD1 (5 bases). The ends were cut back, 6 bases at V and 3 bases at J, with 21 bases in the middle. Germline-derived CDR1 and CDR2 are SNHLY and FYNNEI. This CDR3 contains 17 residues. CDR3 loop: CASSDPSSSGSNQPQHF. The CDR3 DNA is TGTGCCAGCAGCGACCCATCATCCTCAGGGTCCAATCAGCCCCAGCATTTT. Together with reference TRBV2 and TRBJ1-5, the CDR3 gives the full variable domain: EPEVTQTPSHQVTQMGQEVILRCVPISNHLYFYWYRQILGQKVEFLVSFYNNEISEKSEIFDDQFSVERPDGSNFTLKIRSTKLEDSAMYFCASSDPSSSGSNQPQHFGDGTRLSIL.

The table lists this clonotype with a few counts. This sequence joins TRBV29-1 and TRBJ1-2; possible D gene TRBD1, 6 bases. Germline V gene lookup returns CDR1 SQVTM and CDR2 ANQGSEA. The CDR3 sequence is 13 residues long. Trimming took off 5 bases at V and 3 bases at J, with 13 bases between the two ends. CDR3 nucleotide sequence: TGCAGCGTTATCTTACAGGGTTACTATGGCTACACCTTC. It encodes CSVILQGYYGYTF.